This TCR beta chain was obtained from a study of OX40 agonist ivuxolimab in advanced cancers. Study overall: An agonistic human IgG2 monoclonal antibody against OX40 (CD134) was given. Study findings and constraints: The authors also found low normalized T-cell clonal expansion in some nonresponders. With doses of 0.1-3.0 mg/kg, partial responders showed among the lowest clonal expansion.

Anyone with autoimmune disease history or systemic immunosuppression was excluded. Comments on this clone: Its antigen is as yet unknown.

TCRdb's table, derived via immunoSEQ multiplex PCR, lists solely in-frame clones and lacks some. The repertoire holds more than 85,000 clones, with 90% as singletons. CDR3 length: 10 residues. V is TRBV21-1 and J is TRBJ2-7. TRBV21-1 represents a pseudogene. The sequence came from an adult with an advanced solid tumor such as melanoma, head and neck, liver or kidney cancer. The sequencing here drew on CD4+ or CD8+ T cells sorted from blood, taken in a trial of the OX40 agonist ivuxolimab. CDR3 DNA sequence: TGTGCCAGCAGCAAACACGAGCAGTACTTC. Protein sequence: CASSKHEQYF.